Sequencing of this TCR beta chain was carried out in a study of blood T cell repertoires in COVID-19 (dated by TCRdb to the early 2020s). With respect to the entire study: Collaborator samples came from the United States, Italy and Spain and covered acute and convalescent phases of COVID-19. The dataset comprised deeply sampled blood TCRbeta repertoires from subjects exposed to, actively infected with, or recovered from COVID-19. Samples came from the ongoing ImmuneRACE study (first 160 participants) plus 1,254 subjects from 6 global collaborators. Sample metadata almost always included a de-identified subject ID, COVID-19 status, age in years and sex. HLA class I and class II types, where available, came from metadata supplied by the sample provider rather than from assay-based typing. The material from the prospective study consisted of cDNA or gDNA derived from T cells, B-cell-depleted T cells, or PBMCs. The repertoires were released in a freely available public database intended as a resource for research on the immune response to SARS-CoV-2. Broad study findings and their caveats: The amount of clinical and demographic metadata varied by source and participant and was provided uncurated.

Taken from cysteine to phenylalanine, the CDR3 has 19 residues. This entry keeps only the CDR3 DNA: 57 bases, framed from base 1. Via the germline V gene, CDR1 is MGHRA and CDR2 YSYEKL. The V end gives up 0 bases and the J end 4 bases, leaving 14 bases in the junction not matched to a gene. As to this clone: Its antigen is not yet known. No much larger clone exists at a distance of one base, and base qualities are not known.

TCRbeta CDR3 regions were amplified from genomic DNA by means of the immunoSEQ Assay, a bias-controlled multiplex PCR. In the source study's methods: Nucleated cell counts per sample were estimated from amplification of reference gene primers within the assay. To quantify the absolute abundance of each unique TCRbeta CDR3 rearrangement, sequence reads were collapsed and filtered. Productive Simpson clonality was computed per sample as the square root of Simpson's diversity index over productive rearrangements. Held by TCRdb, this immuneACCESS table contains in-frame sequences only and omits some clones. Under half of the omission traces to an unresolved V gene where checked; the cause of the rest is unknown. That table gives V, J and clone size, and the DNA gave D and trimming. The sample records roughly 93,000 clones, 70% to 90% of which are singletons. The top ten clones comprise about 9.1% of the sample.

Whole blood was collected in K2EDTA tubes by collaborating institutions according to the institutions' own protocols. For TCRbeta analysis, collaborators shipped samples in one of three forms: frozen whole blood, isolated PBMCs, or DNA extracted from either of those sample types. Sequences were obtained from peripheral blood. The clonotype was recovered from a man aged 45-65 years with acute or convalescent COVID-19. In this chain, TRBV4-1 is recombined with TRBJ1-2; TRBD1 aligns with 10 central bases. The DNA reads TGCGCCAGCAGCCAAGATCCTCAGACAGGGGGCGCGAAAGGCTATGGCTACACCTTC. It specifies CASSQDPQTGGAKGYGYTF.